These T cell receptor beta chains were read from a single sample in a study of Ad26.COV2.S vaccination and SARS-CoV-2 variants. Assay used: immunoSEQ multiplex PCR; TCRdb lists only in-frame clones, some missing. The sample lists about 320,000 clones, 90% occurring once. The sequences come from peripheral blood, collected in a trial of Ad26.COV2.S vaccine versus placebo. The receptor source for this set is a person between 18 and 59 years old who received the Ad26.COV2.S COVID-19 vaccine or a placebo. Both conserved end residues are part of each CDR3. A D gene is named only where the DNA matches it firmly.

cdr3_nt cdr3_aa j_call d_call v_call cdr3_length
TGTGCCAGCAGTTTAATGGGACCGGTGAACACTGAAGCTTTCTTT CASSLMGPVNTEAFF TRBJ1-1 - TRBV27 15
TGTGCCAGCAGCCCATCTGGACAGGGGGCTGCAGATACGCAGTATTTT CASSPSGQGAADTQYF TRBJ2-3 TRBD1 TRBV6-2/TRBV6-3 16
TGTGCCAGCAGCCAAGATCAATCAGCAGGTTCACCCCTCCACTTT CASSQDQSAGSPLHF TRBJ1-6 - TRBV3-1/TRBV3-2 15
TGTGCCAGCAGCGTGGTAGATAGCAATCAGCCCCAGCATTTT CASSVVDSNQPQHF TRBJ1-5 - TRBV9 14
TGTGCCAGCAGCCGACCAGGGTCCGGGGAGCTGTTTTTT CASSRPGSGELFF TRBJ2-2 - TRBV7-6 13
TGTGCCAGCAGTTTTGCTCATCTAGCGGGGAGCACAGATACGCAGTATTTT CASSFAHLAGSTDTQYF TRBJ2-3 TRBD2 TRBV28 17
TGCGCCAGCAGCCAAGATAGGTTCGGGGCGGCCAATGAAAAACTGTTTTTT CASSQDRFGAANEKLFF TRBJ1-4 - TRBV4-3 17
TGCGCCAGCAGCCCGCGTTGGGGGTCAGATACGCAGTATTTT CASSPRWGSDTQYF TRBJ2-3 - TRBV4-3 14
TGTGCCTGGACAGGTCCCGGGGTCAATGAGCAGTTCTTC CAWTGPGVNEQFF TRBJ2-1 - TRBV30 13
TGCGCCAGCAGCCAAGGACAGGGGGATGAAAAACTGTTTTTT CASSQGQGDEKLFF TRBJ1-4 TRBD1 TRBV4-1 14
TGCGCCAGCAGCATCGGTCCGGGGAACACTGAAGCTTTCTTT CASSIGPGNTEAFF TRBJ1-1 - TRBV5-1 14
TGTGCCAGCAGCTTAGCTCCGGGGACCTCTGGAAACACCATATATTTT CASSLAPGTSGNTIYF TRBJ1-3 - TRBV7-2 16